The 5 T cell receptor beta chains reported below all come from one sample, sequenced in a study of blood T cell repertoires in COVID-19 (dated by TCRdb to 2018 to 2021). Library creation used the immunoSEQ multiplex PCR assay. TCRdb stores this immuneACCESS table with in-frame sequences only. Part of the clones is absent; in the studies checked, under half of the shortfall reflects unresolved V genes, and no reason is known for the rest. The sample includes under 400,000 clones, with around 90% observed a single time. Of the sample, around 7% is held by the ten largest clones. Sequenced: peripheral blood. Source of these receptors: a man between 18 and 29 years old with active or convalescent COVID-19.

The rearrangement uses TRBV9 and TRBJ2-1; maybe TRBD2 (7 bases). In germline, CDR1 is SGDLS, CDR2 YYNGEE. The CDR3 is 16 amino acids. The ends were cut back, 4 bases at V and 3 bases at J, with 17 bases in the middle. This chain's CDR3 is CASSSRGGGRYNEQFF. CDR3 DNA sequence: TGTGCCAGCAGCTCCAGAGGCGGGGGCCGCTACAATGAGCAGTTCTTC.

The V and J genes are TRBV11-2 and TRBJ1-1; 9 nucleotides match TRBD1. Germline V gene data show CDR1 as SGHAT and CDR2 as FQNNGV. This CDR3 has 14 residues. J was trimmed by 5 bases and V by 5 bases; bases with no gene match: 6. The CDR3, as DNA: TGTGCCAGCAGCGTACAGGGGGCTCATACTGAAGCTTTCTTT. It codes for CASSVQGAHTEAFF.

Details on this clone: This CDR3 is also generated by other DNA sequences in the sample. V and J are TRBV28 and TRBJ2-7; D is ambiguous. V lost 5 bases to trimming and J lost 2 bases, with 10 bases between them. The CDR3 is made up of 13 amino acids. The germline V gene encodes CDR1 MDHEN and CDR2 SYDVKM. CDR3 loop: CASSPSVPYEQYF. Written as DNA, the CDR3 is TGTGCCAGCAGTCCCTCAGTACCCTACGAGCAGTACTTC. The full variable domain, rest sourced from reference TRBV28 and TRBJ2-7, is DVKVTQSSRYLVKRTGEKVFLECVQDMDHENMFWYRQDPGLGLRLIYFSYDVKMKEKGDIPEGYSVSREKKERFSLILESASTNQTSMYLCASSPSVPYEQYFGPGTRLTVT.

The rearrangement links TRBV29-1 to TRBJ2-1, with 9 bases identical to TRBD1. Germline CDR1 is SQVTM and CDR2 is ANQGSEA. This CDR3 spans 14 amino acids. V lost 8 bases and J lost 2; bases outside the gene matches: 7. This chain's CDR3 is CSSIRTGAYNEQFF. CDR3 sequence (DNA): TGCAGCTCCATTAGGACAGGGGCCTACAATGAGCAGTTCTTC.

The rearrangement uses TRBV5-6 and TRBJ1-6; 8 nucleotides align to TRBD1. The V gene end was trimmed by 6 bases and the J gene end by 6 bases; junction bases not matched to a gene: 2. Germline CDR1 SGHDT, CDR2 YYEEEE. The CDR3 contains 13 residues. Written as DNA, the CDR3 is TGTGCCAGCACAGGACAGGGTAATTCACCCCTCCACTTT. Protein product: CASTGQGNSPLHF.